The subject of this entry is one T cell receptor (beta chain). This sample was included in a study of T cell changes during pregnancy in multiple sclerosis. Some clones are missing from TCRdb's copy, which holds only in-frame ones; the method was immunoSEQ multiplex PCR. The data show 90,000 to 130,000 clones, about 94% seen once. Specimen: peripheral blood, collected in the third trimester of pregnancy. The receptor comes from a female donor with multiple sclerosis, enrolled in a pregnancy study.

CDR3 in DNA: TGTGCCTTTATAGCGGGGAATGGGTACAATGAGCAGTTCTTC. Its translation is CAFIAGNGYNEQFF. This chain joins TRBV30 and TRBJ2-1; TRBD2 agrees at 8 bases. Per the germline V gene, CDR1 is GTSNPN and CDR2 is SVGIG (reference sequence). The CDR3 has 14 amino acids. Trimming took 7 bases from V and 4 from J; bases not matched to a gene: 9.